This T cell receptor beta chain is from a study of shared clonotypes between healthy human individuals. This clone was picked up many times. Its cognate antigen is unknown. In the authors' methods: ImmunoSEQ sequences covered only the junction and lacked quality scores; filtering therefore differed. Using immunoSEQ multiplex PCR, the repertoire was profiled, and TCRdb retains in-frame clones only, with some absent. V, J and clone size reflect that table, while D and trimming were determined from the DNA. The repertoire holds some 1 million clones, with 60% to 80% as singletons. Trimming shortened V by 0 bases and J by 2 bases, and 8 bases separated the two germline ends. The CDR3 loop spans 15 amino acids. The V gene's germline CDR1 is SGHNT and CDR2 YENEEA. Findings of the study overall: Relative to their counterparts shared across all four donors, non-shared clonotypes exhibited diminished generation probabilities. Large depth notwithstanding, sorted-subset sequencing proved incomplete by rarefaction. Clonotype sharing across a few donors was observed for 4% to 5.5% of naive CD4 clonotypes.

The sequence was obtained from a man aged 18 to 29 in good health. V is TRBV11-3 and J is TRBJ2-1; D gene unclear. The material sequenced was memory CD4+ T cells sorted from blood. Noted subset: CD45RA-negative fraction. CDR3 residues: CASSLDPSPYNEQFF. The CDR3 bases are TGTGCCAGCAGCTTAGATCCGAGCCCCTACAATGAGCAGTTCTTC.